A selection of T cell receptor beta chains follows, all from one sample in a study of cytomegalovirus exposure and HLA in healthy donors. Profiled with immunoSEQ multiplex PCR; TCRdb holds only in-frame clones, not every one. The profile shows roughly 120,000 clones, 80% of them singletons. Sequenced: PBMCs. The receptor source for this set is a man between 25 and 39 years old in good health and CMV-seronegative. Each CDR3 is given with its conserved first and last residue. A D gene is named only where the DNA matches it firmly. Clone size is stated in some rows and not others, as once, few, many or a class when expanded.

clone size	V gene	D gene	J gene	CDR3 protein	CDR3 DNA
NA	TRBV12-5	TRBD2	TRBJ2-7	CASGWGTSGAYEQYF	TGTGCTAGTGGTTGGGGGACTAGCGGGGCCTACGAGCAGTACTTC
NA	TRBV7-2	NA	TRBJ2-5	CASGTYMRETQYF	TGTGCCAGCGGGACATACATGAGGGAGACCCAGTACTTC
NA	TRBV18	TRBD2	TRBJ2-1	CASSQLAGGTYNEQFF	TGTGCCAGCTCCCAACTAGCGGGAGGTACCTACAATGAGCAGTTCTTC
few	TRBV29-1	TRBD2	TRBJ2-3	CSVGSFASGRTTDTQYF	TGCAGCGTCGGCTCGTTCGCTAGCGGGAGGACCACAGATACGCAGTATTTT
few	TRBV4-3	TRBD1	TRBJ2-3	CASSQERQGLHTQYF	TGCGCCAGCAGCCAAGAACGACAGGGTTTACATACGCAGTATTTT
NA	TRBV7-6	TRBD2	TRBJ2-7	CASSLKTSEEYF	TGTGCCAGCAGCTTAAAGACTAGCGAAGAGTACTTC
NA	TRBV28	NA	TRBJ1-5	CASSVQGTKWWHF	TGTGCCAGCTCAGTGCAGGGGACCAAATGGTGGCATTTT
few	TRBV7-9	NA	TRBJ2-7	CASSLGPMDEQYF	TGTGCCAGCAGCCTGGGCCCTATGGACGAGCAGTACTTC
NA	TRBV10-3	TRBD2	TRBJ2-7	CATRGTGGTAYEQYF	TGTGCCACCAGGGGTACGGGAGGGACCGCCTACGAGCAGTACTTC
NA	TRBV25-1	TRBD1	TRBJ1-5	CASSRTGGEESNQPQNF	TGTGCCAGCAGTCGGACAGGGGGCGAGGAGAGCAATCAGCCCCAGAATTTT
NA	TRBV4-3	NA	TRBJ2-2	CASSQEGARTGELFF	TGCGCCAGCAGCCAAGAGGGGGCGAGAACCGGGGAGCTGTTTTTT
NA	TRBV29-1	TRBD2	TRBJ2-1	CSVDTSGRWNEQFF	TGCAGCGTTGATACCAGCGGGAGATGGAATGAGCAGTTCTTC
NA	TRBV27	TRBD1	TRBJ2-7	CASSLDRVGYYEQYF	TGTGCCAGCAGTTTGGACAGGGTTGGCTACTACGAGCAGTACTTC
NA	TRBV10-2	TRBD1	TRBJ2-5	CASSESRGPETQYF	TGCGCCAGCAGTGAGTCGAGGGGGCCGGAGACCCAGTACTTC
NA	TRBV10-3	NA	TRBJ2-5	CAISEQGSQETQYF	TGTGCCATCAGTGAGCAGGGTAGCCAAGAGACCCAGTACTTC
once	TRBV5-4	NA	TRBJ2-1	CASSFDFSYEQFF	TGTGCCAGCAGCTTCGATTTTAGTTACGAGCAGTTCTTC
NA	TRBV6-5	NA	TRBJ2-7	CASSYSGRVNEQYF	TGTGCCAGCAGTTACTCGGGCAGGGTCAACGAGCAGTACTTC
NA	TRBV7-9	NA	TRBJ1-2	CASSNRNDYGYTF	TGTGCCAGCAGCAACAGGAATGACTATGGCTACACCTTC
NA	TRBV6-6	TRBD2	TRBJ2-7	CASRETIAGRYEQYF	TGTGCCAGCAGGGAAACCATAGCGGGACGCTACGAGCAGTACTTC
NA	TRBV15	NA	TRBJ1-1	CATSRGRGRAEAFF	TGTGCCACCAGCAGAGGGAGGGGGAGGGCTGAAGCTTTCTTT
NA	TRBV5-4	NA	TRBJ1-1	CASSSAGFKEVAFF	TGTGCCAGCAGCTCGGCGGGGTTTAAAGAAGTAGCTTTCTTT
once	TRBV5-8	NA	TRBJ2-1	CASSRGRNSYNEQFF	TGTGCCAGCAGCCGAGGAAGGAACTCCTACAATGAGCAGTTCTTC
NA	TRBV7-6	NA	TRBJ1-3	CASSLGAWLGESESGNTIYF	TGTGCCAGCAGCTTAGGAGCTTGGTTAGGGGAAAGTGAATCCGGAAACACCATATATTTT
NA	TRBV9	NA	TRBJ2-1	CASSVAGSGSNEQFF	TGTGCCAGCAGCGTAGCTGGTTCAGGGTCGAATGAGCAGTTCTTC
NA	TRBV5-1	TRBD2	TRBJ2-2	CASSSKGLAGGSGELFF	TGCGCCAGCAGCTCCAAAGGACTAGCGGGAGGGTCCGGGGAGCTGTTTTTT
NA	TRBV5-6	TRBD2	TRBJ2-7	CASSRGGSGATF	TGTGCCAGCAGCCGGGGGGGGAGCGGGGCGACCTTC
NA	TRBV7-3	NA	TRBJ2-1	CASSQTGFSSYNEQFF	TGTGCCAGCAGCCAGACGGGTTTTAGCTCCTACAATGAGCAGTTCTTC
NA	TRBV5-6	NA	TRBJ2-7	CASSLLGSDEQYF	TGTGCCAGCAGCTTGTTAGGGAGTGACGAGCAGTACTTC
once	TRBV29-1	NA	TRBJ1-1	CSVRDRPTEAFF	TGCAGCGTTCGCGACAGGCCCACTGAAGCTTTCTTT
NA	TRBV11-2	TRBD1	TRBJ1-4	CASSFSGTGVGDEKLFF	TGTGCCAGCAGCTTCTCCGGGACAGGGGTCGGTGATGAAAAACTGTTTTTT
NA	TRBV7-9	TRBD1	TRBJ1-4	CASSPQTGVANEKLFF	TGTGCCAGCAGCCCACAAACAGGGGTTGCTAATGAAAAACTGTTTTTT
NA	TRBV2	NA	TRBJ1-1	CASSVFQGDTEAFF	TGTGCCAGCAGTGTATTCCAAGGAGACACTGAAGCTTTCTTT
NA	TRBV29-1	NA	TRBJ2-7	CSVVALYEQYF	TGCAGCGTTGTAGCACTCTACGAGCAGTACTTC
NA	TRBV5-4	TRBD2	TRBJ2-7	CASSYGLAVYEQYF	TGTGCCAGCAGCTACGGACTAGCGGTCTACGAGCAGTACTTC
NA	TRBV28	NA	TRBJ2-7	CASSLSGLRIYEQYF	TGTGCCAGCAGTTTATCAGGACTACGAATTTACGAGCAGTACTTC
NA	TRBV7-9	NA	TRBJ2-1	CASSLGTTYNEQFF	TGTGCCAGCAGCTTAGGGACTACCTACAATGAGCAGTTCTTC
NA	TRBV28	TRBD2	TRBJ2-7	CASSLTGGATSYEQYF	TGTGCCAGCAGTTTAACGGGAGGAGCTACGTCCTACGAGCAGTACTTC
NA	TRBV14	NA	TRBJ2-3	CASSQAGAPVDTQYF	TGTGCCAGCAGCCAAGCGGGAGCGCCCGTAGATACGCAGTATTTT
NA	TRBV25-1	NA	TRBJ2-7	CASSEMEGLASYEQYF	TGTGCCAGCAGTGAAATGGAGGGGCTAGCCTCCTACGAGCAGTACTTC
NA	TRBV9	NA	TRBJ2-3	CASSRGLSTDTQYF	TGTGCCAGCAGCCGGGGACTTAGCACAGATACGCAGTATTTT
NA	TRBV18	NA	TRBJ2-2	CASSPRGTGELFF	TGTGCCAGCTCACCACGAGGAACCGGGGAGCTGTTTTTT
once	TRBV7-2	NA	TRBJ2-7	CASSLGLTEIYEQYF	TGTGCCAGCAGCTTAGGTCTGACAGAGATCTACGAGCAGTACTTC
few	TRBV5-1	NA	TRBJ1-1	CASSLEGLNTEAFF	TGCGCCAGCAGCTTGGAGGGGTTGAACACTGAAGCTTTCTTT
NA	TRBV7-2	TRBD1	TRBJ1-1	CASSLESQGAYTEAFF	TGTGCCAGCAGCTTAGAAAGCCAGGGGGCTTACACTGAAGCTTTCTTT